The 20 T cell receptor beta chains below all came from one sample that was sequenced in a study of metastatic and nonmetastatic thyroid tumors. Not a single patient had been given any form of treatment at any point before undergoing thyroid surgery. TCRdb re-analyzed the PCR reads through MiXCR. Among over 55,000 clones, more than 25% were seen once, and the ten largest hold around 15%. The sample taken for sequencing was blood. The source is a female donor with papillary thyroid cancer or a benign thyroid nodule (not recorded which). Some clones in this sample may be carry-over from other donors' samples.

At least ten counts were recorded for this clone. V gene TRBV20-1 combines with J gene TRBJ2-3; 8 bases map to TRBD2. The CDR3 totals 13 residues. V lost 0 bases to trimming and J lost 7 bases; unmatched junction nucleotides: 3. Germline assignment: CDR1 DFQATT and CDR2 SNEGSKA (reference sequence). CDR3 sequence: CSAREGTSHTQYF. In nucleotides, the CDR3 is TGCAGTGCTAGAGAGGGGACTAGTCATACGCAGTATTTT.

The chain carries TRBV7-2 and TRBJ2-1; D unclear. The CDR3 runs 12 residues. CDR1 SGHTA and CDR2 FQGNSA come from the germline V gene. V shed 1 base and J shed 9 bases, with 7 bases lying between them. CDR3 coding DNA: TGTGCCAGCAGCTTAGTAGAGGTTGAGCAGTTCTTC. Amino acid sequence: CASSLVEVEQFF. The full variable domain, in which reference TRBV7-2 and TRBJ2-1 provide the parts outside the CDR3, is GAGVSQSPSNKVTEKGKDVELRCDPISGHTALYWYRQSLGQGLEFLIYFQGNSAPDKSGLPSDRFSAERTGGSVSTLTIQRTQQEDSAVYLCASSLVEVEQFFGPGTRLTVL.

This chain links TRBV28 with TRBJ2-6, with no clear D. V was shortened by 11 bases and J by 0 bases, with 8 bases between the two germline ends. CDR1 is MDHEN and CDR2 is SYDVKM in the germline V gene. The CDR3 totals 13 residues. The CDR3 nucleotides are TGTGCCGGTCAGTACTCTGGGGCCAACGTCCTGACTTTC. Translating gives CAGQYSGANVLTF.

By frequency in the sample, this clone is medium-sized. The rearrangement joins TRBV6-1 to TRBJ1-5, with 8 bases matching TRBD1. The CDR3 runs 15 residues. V trimming: 5 bases; J trimming: 6 bases; junction bases outside the gene matches: 9. The germline V gene has CDR1 MNHNS and CDR2 SASEGT. The CDR3 sequence: CASSKQGVVIQPQHF. The CDR3, as DNA: TGTGCCAGCAGTAAACAGGGGGTGGTAATTCAGCCCCAGCATTTT.

The chain uses TRBV28 and TRBJ1-6; 7 nucleotides align to TRBD1. Germline V gene lookup returns CDR1 MDHEN and CDR2 SYDVKM. V was clipped by 3 bases and J by 3 bases; unmatched bases: 5. This CDR3 has 16 amino acids. The CDR3 coding sequence is TGTGCCAGCAGTTTTAGGGGGCGTCACTATAATTCACCCCTCCACTTT. Amino acid sequence: CASSFRGRHYNSPLHF.

Ten or more counts support this clone. The genes are TRBV6-4 and TRBJ2-1; 11 bases fit TRBD2. The CDR3 is 15 residues long. Per the germline V gene, CDR1 is MRHNA and CDR2 is SNTAGT. The ends lost 2 bases at V and 3 bases at J; junction bases unmatched: 0. The DNA of the CDR3 is TGTGCCAGCAGTGACGGGACTAGCGGCTACAATGAGCAGTTCTTC. Protein product: CASSDGTSGYNEQFF.

The chain recombines TRBV7-8 with TRBJ2-1; 9 bases line up with TRBD1. The CDR3 runs to 15 residues. Germline V lookup: CDR1 SGHVS, CDR2 FQNEAQ. V gave up 4 bases and J gave up 14 bases; unmatched junction bases: 15. Here the CDR3 DNA reads TGTGCCAGCAGCTCTACCCGTAGAGTTACAGGGGGCGAGTTCTTC. Encoded protein: CASSSTRRVTGGEFF.

In nucleotides, the CDR3 is TGCGCCAGCAGCTTGAGGCAGGGTGGAACCGGGGAGCTGTTTTTT. It encodes CASSLRQGGTGELFF. The chain joins TRBV5-1 to TRBJ2-2; D possibly corresponds to TRBD1 (5 bases). The V gene's germline CDR1 is SGHRS and CDR2 YFSETQ. This CDR3 spans 15 amino acids. The ends were cut back, 1 base at V and 5 bases at J, with 12 bases in the middle.

Comments on this clone: Just one base apart from a much larger clone, this may be a read error. Other DNA sequences in the same sample also yield this CDR3. The chain joins TRBV6-1 to TRBJ2-2, with D possibly matching TRBD1 (6 bases). The germline CDR1 and CDR2 sequences are MNHNS and SASEGT. This CDR3 comprises 16 residues. The CDR3 here is CASEPSTGRNTGELFF. The CDR3 DNA sequence: TGTGCCAGCGAGCCTTCGACAGGACGGAACACCGGGGAACTGTTTTTT.

The chain employs TRBV30 and TRBJ1-2, with a weak D call TRBD1 (5 bases). The ends were cut back, 2 bases at V and 0 bases at J, with 10 bases in the middle. CDR1 and CDR2 (germline): GTSNPN, SVGIG (reference sequence). CDR3 length: 14 amino acids. This CDR3 is CAWSTGGSNYGYTF. The CDR3, as DNA: TGTGCCTGGAGTACAGGAGGTTCTAACTATGGCTACACCTTC.

This chain connects TRBV12-3 or TRBV12-4 to TRBJ2-2; D not resolved. The CDR3 loop spans 13 amino acids. Trimming took off 3 bases at V and 6 bases at J, with 8 bases between the two ends. The CDR3 DNA follows: TGTGCCAGCAGTTTTAGTTATTCCGGGGAGCTGTTTTTT. Translation: CASSFSYSGELFF.

J is TRBJ2-7 and V is TRBV6-2 or TRBV6-3; D is uncertain. The ends were cut back, 0 bases at V and 4 bases at J, with 13 bases in the middle. CDR3 length equals 15 residues. CDR1 and CDR2 from the germline V gene are MNHEY and SVGEGT. In nucleotides, the CDR3 is TGTGCCAGCAGTTACTCGACTGGGGTCGGGTACGAGCAGTACTTC. It specifies CASSYSTGVGYEQYF.

This clone was observed a handful of times. The chain uses TRBV24-1 and TRBJ2-1; TRBD2 might be the D (5 bases). V lost 10 bases and J lost 4, with 16 bases in between. This CDR3 is built from 14 residues. The germline V gene encodes CDR1 KGHDR and CDR2 SFDVKD. In nucleotides, the CDR3 is TGTGCCACTACGGACTCTTCTCCTTACAATGAGCAGTTCTTC. Protein: CATTDSSPYNEQFF.

This clone has just one count. The V call is TRBV20-1, the J call TRBJ2-7, with unresolved D. The CDR3 is 12 residues long. Germline loops: CDR1 DFQATT, CDR2 SNEGSKA (reference sequence). The V gene lost 3 bases and the J gene lost 0 bases, with 6 bases spanning the gap. The CDR3 here is CSASQSSYEQYF. The DNA for the CDR3 is TGCAGTGCTAGTCAAAGCTCCTACGAGCAGTACTTC.

Ten or more counts support this clone. This chain links TRBV3-1 with TRBJ2-3; D gene unclear. Trimming cost V 6 bases and J 5 bases, with 15 bases left between them. CDR3 length: 14 amino acids. From germline, CDR1 is LGHDT and CDR2 YNNKEL (reference sequence). CDR3 in DNA: TGTGCCAGCAGTCAAAGCACCATTGGAGATACGCAGTATTTT. Translating it yields CASSQSTIGDTQYF.

The chain links TRBV5-1 to TRBJ2-7, with D hard to call. V was trimmed by 0 bases and J by 0 bases, leaving 10 bases between them. CDR3 length: 15 amino acids. CDR1 and CDR2 (germline): SGHRS, YFSETQ. CDR3 DNA: TGCGCCAGCAGCTTGGACGGATCGGACTCCTACGAGCAGTACTTC. It specifies CASSLDGSDSYEQYF.

V usage is TRBV27 and J usage is TRBJ1-2; D is possibly TRBD1 (5 bases). Trimming removed 3 bases at V and 7 bases at J, with 18 bases between. The CDR3 totals 15 residues. CDR1 MNHEY and CDR2 SMNVEV come from the germline V gene (reference sequence). The CDR3 protein is CASSFPPRTIGGYTF. The CDR3 nucleotides read TGTGCCAGCAGTTTCCCACCCCGGACAATCGGTGGCTACACCTTC.

The chain employs TRBV2 and TRBJ1-5; TRBD1 is a possible D gene (5 bases). Germline values: CDR1 SNHLY, CDR2 FYNNEI. The CDR3 loop spans 14 amino acids. The V end was cut by 0 bases, the J end by 7 bases, with 10 bases between. The CDR3, as DNA: TGTGCCAGCAGTGAAGCGCTTCAGGGACAGCCCCAGCATTTT. This gives the protein CASSEALQGQPQHF.

This clone was counted only a few times. The chain uses TRBV5-1 and TRBJ2-1; 7 bases agree with TRBD2. J lost 2 bases, V lost 3 bases, and 5 bases had no gene match. Germline-derived CDR1 and CDR2 are SGHRS and YFSETQ. CDR3 length: 15 residues. CDR3 protein: CASSSSSGTYNEQFF. CDR3 nucleotides: TGCGCCAGCAGCTCTTCTAGCGGAACCTACAATGAGCAGTTCTTC.

By share, this clone counts as medium-sized. V is TRBV28 and J is TRBJ2-7; perhaps TRBD1 as D (6 bases). CDR3 length equals 13 residues. Trimming left V 7 bases short and J 6 bases short, with 16 bases between. Per the germline V gene, CDR1 is MDHEN and CDR2 is SYDVKM. For the CDR3, the DNA is TGTGCCAGCACCTGGGGGCATCTCTCCGAGCAGTACTTC. The encoded protein is CASTWGHLSEQYF.